Listed below are T cell receptor beta chains from one sample, sequenced in a study of cytomegalovirus exposure and HLA in healthy donors. Clones were read by immunoSEQ multiplex PCR, and TCRdb kept only the in-frame ones, dropping some. The profile shows roughly 60,000 clones, 91% of them singletons. Sequenced sample: PBMCs. The receptor set was obtained from a young woman in good health and CMV-seronegative. CDR3s include the opening cysteine and the closing phenylalanine or tryptophan. The D gene is left open where the match is weak. Expanded clones get a size class; other rows say once, few or many, or leave the size out.

D gene: TRBD2
clone size: once
V gene: TRBV5-8
J gene: TRBJ2-7
CDR3 protein: CASSLHSGSGLEQYF
CDR3 DNA: TGTGCCAGCAGCTTGCATAGCGGGTCGGGCCTGGAGCAGTACTTC

D gene: TRBD1
clone size: few
V gene: TRBV28
J gene: TRBJ1-2
CDR3 protein: CASSGDRALHGYTF
CDR3 DNA: TGTGCCAGCAGCGGGGACAGGGCTCTCCATGGCTACACCTTC

D gene: TRBD1
clone size: NA
V gene: TRBV18
J gene: TRBJ2-6
CDR3 protein: CASSPPVSGDSSGANVLTF
CDR3 DNA: TGTGCCAGCTCACCACCGGTTTCTGGGGACAGCTCTGGGGCCAACGTCCTGACTTTC

D gene: NA
clone size: once
V gene: TRBV29-1
J gene: TRBJ2-5
CDR3 protein: CSVRRGSGETQYF
CDR3 DNA: TGCAGCGTAAGACGGGGGTCGGGGGAGACCCAGTACTTC

D gene: NA
clone size: NA
V gene: TRBV29-1
J gene: TRBJ1-2
CDR3 protein: CSVDNPSRLNYGYTF
CDR3 DNA: TGCAGCGTAGACAACCCGTCCCGCCTTAACTATGGCTACACCTTC

D gene: TRBD2
clone size: NA
V gene: TRBV5-1
J gene: TRBJ2-1
CDR3 protein: CASSFSGRVGEQFF
CDR3 DNA: TGCGCCAGCAGCTTCAGCGGGAGAGTGGGTGAGCAGTTCTTC

D gene: TRBD1
clone size: NA
V gene: TRBV5-1
J gene: TRBJ1-5
CDR3 protein: CASSQGAEQPQHF
CDR3 DNA: TGCGCCAGCTCCCAGGGGGCGGAGCAGCCCCAGCATTTT

D gene: NA
clone size: NA
V gene: TRBV7-2
J gene: TRBJ2-3
CDR3 protein: CASSRDFQAQYF
CDR3 DNA: TGTGCCAGCAGTCGCGACTTCCAAGCGCAGTATTTT

D gene: NA
clone size: few
V gene: TRBV7-2
J gene: TRBJ2-3
CDR3 protein: CASSPQVPSTDTQYF
CDR3 DNA: TGTGCCAGCAGCCCCCAGGTTCCGAGCACAGATACGCAGTATTTT

D gene: NA
clone size: NA
V gene: TRBV6-1
J gene: TRBJ1-1
CDR3 protein: CASSEAHGQSAGMNTEAFF
CDR3 DNA: TGTGCCAGCAGTGAAGCGCACGGACAGAGCGCTGGAATGAACACTGAAGCTTTCTTT

D gene: NA
clone size: NA
V gene: TRBV4-3
J gene: TRBJ1-3
CDR3 protein: CASGRENTIYF
CDR3 DNA: TGCGCCAGCGGTCGGGAAAACACCATATATTTT

D gene: NA
clone size: NA
V gene: TRBV7-8
J gene: TRBJ1-5
CDR3 protein: CASSQENRVHQPQHF
CDR3 DNA: TGTGCCAGCAGCCAGGAGAACAGGGTACATCAGCCCCAGCATTTT

D gene: NA
clone size: NA
V gene: TRBV5-1
J gene: TRBJ2-3
CDR3 protein: CASSFSGSSTDTQYF
CDR3 DNA: TGCGCCAGCAGCTTCAGCGGCTCTAGCACAGATACGCAGTATTTT

D gene: TRBD2
clone size: NA
V gene: TRBV5-4
J gene: TRBJ2-7
CDR3 protein: CASSFGLGGSYEQYF
CDR3 DNA: TGTGCCAGCAGCTTCGGACTAGGAGGGTCCTACGAGCAGTACTTC

D gene: TRBD1
clone size: once
V gene: TRBV18
J gene: TRBJ2-3
CDR3 protein: CASSFTGAGTDTQYF
CDR3 DNA: TGTGCCAGCTCATTTACAGGGGCTGGGACAGATACGCAGTATTTT

D gene: NA
clone size: NA
V gene: TRBV10-3
J gene: TRBJ1-2
CDR3 protein: CAISESGGARNYGYTF
CDR3 DNA: TGTGCCATCAGTGAGTCGGGGGGGGCCCGAAACTATGGCTACACCTTC

D gene: NA
clone size: NA
V gene: TRBV27
J gene: TRBJ1-2
CDR3 protein: CASSSNGGRGGTGGYTF
CDR3 DNA: TGTGCCAGCAGTTCCAACGGAGGTCGTGGGGGGACGGGTGGCTACACCTTC

D gene: NA
clone size: NA
V gene: TRBV14
J gene: TRBJ2-1
CDR3 protein: CASSLVGVAGNEQFF
CDR3 DNA: TGTGCCAGCAGCCTCGTCGGGGTCGCGGGAAATGAGCAGTTCTTC

D gene: TRBD2
clone size: NA
V gene: TRBV2
J gene: TRBJ2-1
CDR3 protein: CASSENPTTSFHEQFF
CDR3 DNA: TGTGCCAGCAGTGAAAACCCCACGACTAGCTTCCATGAGCAGTTCTTC

D gene: NA
clone size: NA
V gene: TRBV10-3
J gene: TRBJ2-7
CDR3 protein: CAISESLGSRYEQYF
CDR3 DNA: TGTGCCATCAGTGAGTCACTCGGGTCGCGATACGAGCAGTACTTC

D gene: NA
clone size: NA
V gene: TRBV7-6
J gene: TRBJ1-3
CDR3 protein: CASSPLRQPGNTIYF
CDR3 DNA: TGTGCCAGCAGCCCTCTGCGACAGCCAGGAAACACCATATATTTT

D gene: TRBD2
clone size: NA
V gene: TRBV4-1
J gene: TRBJ2-1
CDR3 protein: CASRLTSGILREGGNEQFF
CDR3 DNA: TGCGCCAGCAGGCTGACTAGCGGAATCCTGAGGGAGGGGGGGAATGAGCAGTTCTTC

D gene: NA
clone size: NA
V gene: TRBV7-9
J gene: TRBJ2-3
CDR3 protein: CASSLADTQYF
CDR3 DNA: TGTGCCAGCAGCCTGGCTGATACGCAGTATTTT

D gene: NA
clone size: NA
V gene: TRBV18
J gene: TRBJ2-1
CDR3 protein: CASSPFDFGSYNEQFF
CDR3 DNA: TGTGCCAGCTCACCATTCGACTTTGGCTCCTACAATGAGCAGTTCTTC

D gene: NA
clone size: NA
V gene: TRBV7-2
J gene: TRBJ2-3
CDR3 protein: CASSFRPNVADTQYF
CDR3 DNA: TGTGCCAGCAGCTTTCGCCCGAATGTAGCAGATACGCAGTATTTT

D gene: TRBD2
clone size: NA
V gene: TRBV15
J gene: TRBJ2-2
CDR3 protein: CATSSKLAGGPAGELFF
CDR3 DNA: TGTGCCACCAGCAGTAAACTAGCGGGAGGGCCCGCCGGGGAGCTGTTTTTT

D gene: TRBD1
clone size: NA
V gene: TRBV6-5
J gene: TRBJ2-7
CDR3 protein: CASSRHRQGHYEQYF
CDR3 DNA: TGTGCCAGCAGTCGACACCGACAGGGACACTACGAGCAGTACTTC

D gene: TRBD2
clone size: NA
V gene: TRBV19
J gene: TRBJ2-1
CDR3 protein: CASSELAAYNEQFF
CDR3 DNA: TGTGCCAGTAGTGAACTAGCGGCCTACAATGAGCAGTTCTTC

D gene: NA
clone size: few
V gene: TRBV27
J gene: TRBJ1-5
CDR3 protein: CASRPLTGNNQPQHF
CDR3 DNA: TGTGCCAGCAGACCTTTGACAGGTAATAATCAGCCCCAGCATTTT

D gene: NA
clone size: NA
V gene: TRBV11-2
J gene: TRBJ2-3
CDR3 protein: CASSLALRSTDTQYF
CDR3 DNA: TGTGCCAGCAGCTTAGCACTGCGCAGCACAGATACGCAGTATTTT

D gene: TRBD1
clone size: NA
V gene: TRBV5-1
J gene: TRBJ1-1
CDR3 protein: CASRPGTGAGNTEAFF
CDR3 DNA: TGCGCCAGCAGGCCCGGGACAGGGGCGGGGAACACTGAAGCTTTCTTT

D gene: NA
clone size: NA
V gene: TRBV7-3
J gene: TRBJ2-7
CDR3 protein: CASSPGGQGGGHEQYF
CDR3 DNA: TGTGCCAGCAGCCCGGGCGGGCAGGGGGGAGGCCACGAGCAGTACTTC

D gene: NA
clone size: NA
V gene: TRBV5-1
J gene: TRBJ1-2
CDR3 protein: CASSKPEQGNYGYTF
CDR3 DNA: TGCGCCAGCAGCAAACCCGAACAGGGTAACTATGGCTACACCTTC

D gene: NA
clone size: NA
V gene: TRBV5-5
J gene: TRBJ1-5
CDR3 protein: CASSLSSAEFNQPQHF
CDR3 DNA: TGTGCCAGCAGCTTGTCTTCTGCGGAATTCAATCAGCCCCAGCATTTT

D gene: TRBD2
clone size: NA
V gene: TRBV25-1
J gene: TRBJ2-3
CDR3 protein: CASSATSGRTSGTDTQYF
CDR3 DNA: TGTGCCAGCAGCGCTACTAGCGGGAGGACGTCTGGCACAGATACGCAGTATTTT

D gene: NA
clone size: NA
V gene: TRBV11-3
J gene: TRBJ1-5
CDR3 protein: CASSSETLLHQPQHF
CDR3 DNA: TGTGCCAGCAGCTCCGAAACTTTACTGCATCAGCCCCAGCATTTT

D gene: TRBD2
clone size: NA
V gene: TRBV4-2
J gene: TRBJ2-6
CDR3 protein: CASSQEASGRGGANVLTF
CDR3 DNA: TGTGCCAGCAGCCAAGAGGCTAGCGGGAGGGGTGGGGCCAACGTCCTGACTTTC

D gene: NA
clone size: NA
V gene: TRBV28
J gene: TRBJ2-7
CDR3 protein: CATHSGQASNSHEQYF
CDR3 DNA: TGTGCCACCCACAGTGGGCAGGCAAGTAATTCCCACGAGCAGTACTTC

D gene: TRBD2
clone size: NA
V gene: TRBV5-1
J gene: TRBJ2-7
CDR3 protein: CASSLSLAGVSHEQYF
CDR3 DNA: TGCGCCAGCAGCTTATCACTAGCGGGAGTATCCCACGAGCAGTACTTC

D gene: NA
clone size: NA
V gene: TRBV27
J gene: TRBJ1-2
CDR3 protein: CASPRWPPGGDYGYTF
CDR3 DNA: TGTGCCAGCCCACGGTGGCCGCCGGGGGGGGACTATGGCTACACCTTC

D gene: NA
clone size: NA
V gene: TRBV4-3
J gene: TRBJ2-5
CDR3 protein: CASSQGLFEETQYF
CDR3 DNA: TGCGCCAGCAGCCAAGGGCTTTTCGAAGAGACCCAGTACTTC

D gene: NA
clone size: NA
V gene: TRBV2
J gene: TRBJ1-5
CDR3 protein: CASNEQAEQPQHF
CDR3 DNA: TGTGCCAGCAATGAACAGGCAGAGCAGCCCCAGCATTTT

D gene: TRBD1
clone size: NA
V gene: TRBV2
J gene: TRBJ2-2
CDR3 protein: CASIPDRARTGELFF
CDR3 DNA: TGTGCCAGCATTCCGGACAGGGCGAGGACCGGGGAGCTGTTTTTT

D gene: NA
clone size: NA
V gene: TRBV5-1
J gene: TRBJ2-3
CDR3 protein: CASKEGATDTQYF
CDR3 DNA: TGCGCCAGCAAGGAGGGGGCGACGGATACGCAGTATTTT

D gene: NA
clone size: NA
V gene: TRBV5-1
J gene: TRBJ1-4
CDR3 protein: CASSLDRLEGEKLFF
CDR3 DNA: TGCGCCAGCAGCTTGGACCGCCTTGAGGGTGAAAAACTGTTTTTT

D gene: NA
clone size: NA
V gene: TRBV6-6
J gene: TRBJ1-2
CDR3 protein: CASSYPQENYGYTF
CDR3 DNA: TGTGCCAGCAGTTACCCACAGGAGAACTATGGCTACACCTTC

D gene: NA
clone size: few
V gene: TRBV7-8
J gene: TRBJ2-7
CDR3 protein: CASSSQRGHYYEQYF
CDR3 DNA: TGTGCCAGCAGCTCCCAACGGGGACACTACTACGAGCAGTACTTC

D gene: TRBD1
clone size: NA
V gene: TRBV5-1
J gene: TRBJ1-3
CDR3 protein: CASSYTGVGNTIYF
CDR3 DNA: TGCGCCAGCAGCTATACAGGGGTAGGAAACACCATATATTTT

D gene: NA
clone size: NA
V gene: TRBV5-1
J gene: TRBJ1-1
CDR3 protein: CASSQRTPGTEAFF
CDR3 DNA: TGCGCCAGCAGCCAACGGACCCCGGGAACTGAAGCTTTCTTT

D gene: NA
clone size: NA
V gene: TRBV7-9
J gene: TRBJ2-7
CDR3 protein: CASSRPGNYEQYF
CDR3 DNA: TGTGCCAGCAGCCGACCAGGTAACTACGAGCAGTACTTC

D gene: NA
clone size: NA
V gene: TRBV9
J gene: TRBJ2-7
CDR3 protein: CASSFGGASASYEQYF
CDR3 DNA: TGTGCCAGCAGCTTTGGTGGGGCTAGCGCGTCCTACGAGCAGTACTTC

D gene: TRBD2
clone size: NA
V gene: TRBV7-9
J gene: TRBJ2-1
CDR3 protein: CASSLGGRHNEQFF
CDR3 DNA: TGTGCCAGCAGCTTAGGCGGGAGGCACAATGAGCAGTTCTTC

D gene: NA
clone size: NA
V gene: TRBV11-2
J gene: TRBJ1-2
CDR3 protein: CASSPLQGFNYGYTF
CDR3 DNA: TGTGCCAGCAGCCCGCTACAGGGATTTAACTATGGCTACACCTTC